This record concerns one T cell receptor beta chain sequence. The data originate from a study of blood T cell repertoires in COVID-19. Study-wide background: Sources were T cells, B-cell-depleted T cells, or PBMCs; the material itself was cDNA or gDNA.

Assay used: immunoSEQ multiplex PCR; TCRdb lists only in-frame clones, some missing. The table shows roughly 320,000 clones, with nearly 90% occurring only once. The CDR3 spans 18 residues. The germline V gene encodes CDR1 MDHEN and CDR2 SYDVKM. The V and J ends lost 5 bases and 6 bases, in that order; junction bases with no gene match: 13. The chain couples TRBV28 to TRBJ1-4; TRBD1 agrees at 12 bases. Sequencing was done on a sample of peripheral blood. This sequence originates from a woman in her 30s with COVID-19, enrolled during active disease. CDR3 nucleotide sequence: TGTGCCAGCAGTGCCGGGACAGGGGGCGCTTCCCGGGATGAAAAACTGTTTTTT. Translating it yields CASSAGTGGASRDEKLFF. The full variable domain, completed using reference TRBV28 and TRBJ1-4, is DVKVTQSSRYLVKRTGEKVFLECVQDMDHENMFWYRQDPGLGLRLIYFSYDVKMKEKGDIPEGYSVSREKKERFSLILESASTNQTSMYLCASSAGTGGASRDEKLFFGSGTQLSVL.